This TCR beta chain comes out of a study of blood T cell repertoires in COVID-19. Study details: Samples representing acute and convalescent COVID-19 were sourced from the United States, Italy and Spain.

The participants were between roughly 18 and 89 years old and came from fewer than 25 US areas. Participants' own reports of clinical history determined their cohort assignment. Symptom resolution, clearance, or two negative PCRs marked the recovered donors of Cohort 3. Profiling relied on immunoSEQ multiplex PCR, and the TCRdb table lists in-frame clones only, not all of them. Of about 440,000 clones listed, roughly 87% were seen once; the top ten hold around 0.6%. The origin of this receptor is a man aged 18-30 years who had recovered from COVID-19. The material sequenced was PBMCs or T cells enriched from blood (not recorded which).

As DNA, the CDR3 is TGTGCCAGCAGCCAAGATAACAGAAAACCCTACGAGCAGTACTTC. Translating gives CASSQDNRKPYEQYF. The V and J genes are TRBV3-1 (or the pseudogene TRBV3-2) and TRBJ2-7; D is unresolved. The CDR3 length is 15 residues. The germline gives CDR1 LGHDT, CDR2 YNNKEL (reference sequence). Between the trimmed V and J ends, which lost 0 bases and 2 bases, there was a span of 11 bases.